These 10 T cell receptor beta chains share one sample of origin, sequenced in a study of shared clonotypes between healthy human individuals. Using immunoSEQ multiplex PCR, the repertoire was profiled, and TCRdb retains in-frame clones only, with some absent. The sample consists of 2 million to 3 million clones, over 85% of them appearing once. Sample: naive CD4+ T cells from PBMCs. Subset: CD45RA+ positively selected. The receptors shown here come from a man younger than 35 in good health. Some clones in this sample may be carry-over from other donors' samples.

The V and J genes are TRBV28 and TRBJ1-2, with D unresolved. Germline V gives CDR1 MDHEN, CDR2 SYDVKM. The length of the CDR3 is 11 residues. V lost 5 bases, J lost 7 bases, and 8 bases lay in between. The CDR3 nucleotides read TGTGCCAGCAGTATATTCGGTGGCTACACCTTC. Protein: CASSIFGGYTF.

This rearrangement joins TRBV5-4 to TRBJ2-3, with a possible D match to TRBD1 (6 bases). CDR1 SGHNT and CDR2 YYREEE come from the germline V gene (reference sequence). V lost 3 bases and J 6 bases, leaving 14 bases between the germline ends. The length of the CDR3 is 14 residues. In nucleotides, the CDR3 is TGTGCCAGCAGCTCACCCCAGGGGTTGGATACGCAGTATTTT. Translation: CASSSPQGLDTQYF.

This chain joins TRBV5-4 and TRBJ1-2; the D is unclear. V shed 0 bases and J shed 2 bases, with 8 bases lying between them. Germline V gene data show CDR1 as SGHNT and CDR2 as YYREEE (reference sequence). The CDR3 has 14 amino acids. The CDR3 protein is CASSLGVRNYGYTF. DNA of the CDR3: TGTGCCAGCAGCTTGGGGGTGCGAAACTATGGCTACACCTTC.

V and J are TRBV19 and TRBJ1-2, with 7 bases lining up with TRBD1. V lost 5 bases and J lost 13; bases outside the gene matches: 19. Per the germline V gene, CDR1 is LNHDA and CDR2 is SQIVND (reference sequence). This CDR3 is 15 amino acids long. The DNA of the CDR3 is TGTGCCAGTAGTTCCTACAATACAGGACCCCAGGGGGGCACCTTC. Protein: CASSSYNTGPQGGTF.

J is TRBJ1-5 and V is TRBV28, with TRBD1 matching 8 bases. CDR3 length equals 15 residues. Per germline, CDR1 MDHEN and CDR2 SYDVKM. The trim removed 6 bases at V and 4 bases at J, leaving 8 bases unmatched. CDR3 in amino acids: CASRYTGGVNQPQHF. For the CDR3, the DNA is TGTGCCAGCAGGTACACAGGGGGAGTTAATCAGCCCCAGCATTTT.

The count of this clone is one. The chain is built from TRBV6-5 and TRBJ1-3; D is unclear. The CDR3 length is 13 residues. Germline assignment: CDR1 MNHEY and CDR2 SVGAGI. The V end was cut by 2 bases, the J end by 1 base, with 3 bases between. For the CDR3, the DNA is TGTGCCAGCAGTTACAAATCTGGAAACACCATATATTTT. Translation gives CASSYKSGNTIYF.

The rearrangement uses TRBV19 and TRBJ2-5; TRBD2 matches 14 bases. The CDR3 length is 16 residues. After removal of 3 bases from V and 2 bases from J, the junction contained 2 bases not matched to a gene. Looked up from germline, CDR1 is LNHDA and CDR2 is SQIVND (reference sequence). The CDR3 loop is CASSIRTSGGQETQYF. The DNA of the CDR3 is TGTGCCAGTAGTATCCGGACTAGCGGGGGGCAAGAGACCCAGTACTTC.

This chain uses TRBV29-1 with TRBJ2-4, with 12 bases that match TRBD2. J gave up 5 bases and V 5 bases, and 10 bases lay outside the gene matches. This CDR3 comprises 16 residues. Germline V gene lookup returns CDR1 SQVTM and CDR2 ANQGSEA. The CDR3 coding sequence is TGCAGCGTTTGCCCGACTAGCGGGAGTGGGGAAAACATTCAGTACTTC. As protein: CSVCPTSGSGENIQYF.

V and J are TRBV25-1 and TRBJ2-5, with TRBD1 identical over 10 bases. This CDR3 spans 16 amino acids. The ends lost 3 bases at V and 4 bases at J; junction bases unmatched: 8. Germline-derived CDR1 and CDR2 are MGHDK and SYGVNS. The CDR3: CASSDDLGQGIETQYF. The DNA for the CDR3 is TGTGCCAGCAGTGATGACCTGGGACAGGGGATAGAGACCCAGTACTTC.

The rearrangement uses TRBV5-1 and TRBJ1-2; TRBD1 agrees at 7 bases. This CDR3 comprises 14 residues. The trim removed 0 bases at V and 7 bases at J, leaving 6 bases unmatched. The germline V gene has CDR1 SGHRS and CDR2 YFSETQ. This CDR3 is CASSLGTGGGGYTF. CDR3 bases: TGCGCCAGCAGCTTGGGGACAGGAGGAGGTGGCTACACCTTC.